The entry below gives a single T cell receptor beta chain sequence along with its context. This CDR3 region has 16 residues. Germline V gives CDR1 KGHSH, CDR2 LQKENI. Losses at the gene ends were 2 bases for V and 2 bases for J; bases not matched to a gene: 6. The sample belongs to a study of blood T cell repertoires in COVID-19. Authors' methods: Reference gene primers were amplified, and this amplification served to estimate nucleated cell counts. Libraries were prepared by immunoSEQ multiplex PCR; TCRdb keeps only in-frame clonotypes and omits some of them. The DNA was the basis for D and trimming; V, J and clone size are from that table. The repertoire includes under 200,000 clones, around nine tenths of them detected once, and 6% sits in the top ten.

This chain connects TRBV18 to TRBJ2-3, with 8 bases identical to TRBD1. The TCR sequence derives from a man aged 35 to 55 with active or convalescent COVID-19. Material: peripheral blood. CDR3 amino acids: CASSPYGTGYTDTQYF. The CDR3 DNA follows: TGTGCCAGCTCACCATACGGGACAGGATACACAGATACGCAGTATTTT.